This T cell receptor beta chain was captured by sequencing in a study of CD8+ T cells in alopecia areata (dated by TCRdb to the late 2010s). Background on the whole study: High-throughput TCRbeta sequencing was used to examine T cell clonal expansion in alopecia areata in both the C3H/HeJ mouse model and human patients. In humans, TCRbeta sequencing was performed on scalp tissue and on sorted CD4+ and CD8+ peripheral blood T cells from healthy controls and from patients with patchy or totalis/universalis alopecia areata. Scalp clonality was compared among normal scalp (n=4), patchy alopecia areata scalp (n=8), and alopecia totalis/universalis scalp (n=8). RNA came from the PAXgene miRNA kit for fixed scalp, the miRNeasy kit for PBMCs, and the RNeasy kit for mouse skin. Amplification of TCRbeta CDR3 regions was done by immunoSEQ multiplex PCR using 35 Vbeta forward primers and 13 Jbeta reverse primers. Findings and caveats that apply to the study as a whole: Higher clonality and more expanded CD8+ clones were observed in lesional scalp than in normal scalp, particularly in alopecia totalis/universalis, a finding suggestive of antigenic drive. Scalp TCR repertoire analysis is complicated because resident alphabeta T cells in normal human skin are also sequenced, whereas mouse skin is dominated by gammadelta T cells. Shared TCR sequences between patients were less evident than in mice, which may be partly attributable to HLA diversity in the patient population.

PBMCs were separated by density centrifugation and stained for CD3, CD4 and CD8, after which CD4+ and CD8+ T cells were sorted on a FACSAria. Scalp biopsies and blood samples were provided by unaffected controls. As to this clone: Its recognized antigen is unknown. It has no much larger one-base neighbor in the sample; base qualities were not kept.

Libraries were made using the immunoSEQ multiplex PCR assay. RNA was extracted from all samples and reverse transcribed into cDNA as template for TCR sequencing. SuperScript III was used for first-strand cDNA synthesis, primed with a 2:1 mix of oligo-dT and random hexamers. A synthetic immune receptor repertoire was used to gauge amplification bias, and whatever bias remained was removed computationally. As for how the authors treated the data: After raw reads were preprocessed to remove errors, the CDR3 was defined following IMGT conventions as running from the conserved cysteine to phenylalanine. To get clonality, Shannon entropy was normalized by log2 of the number of productive unique TCRs and the result was subtracted from 1. CD4 or CD8 identity of scalp clones was inferred by cross-referencing scalp TCRbeta sequences with sorted blood CD4 and CD8 repertoires. The immuneACCESS repertoire file appears here via TCRdb, limited to in-frame rearrangements. These files lack a portion of the clones; in checked studies, under half of the deficit traces to unresolved V genes, and the cause of the others is not known. D and trimming were read from the DNA, whereas the V and J calls and clone size are those reported in that table. The sample profile shows around 190,000 clones; approximately 60% of them were found once. The ten largest clones take up roughly 5.3% of the sample.

Reading the germline V gene gives CDR1 SGDLS and CDR2 YYNGEE. Trimming at the junction amounts to 1 base on V and 13 bases on J, and the germline ends lie 14 bases apart. The CDR3 runs 12 residues from the cysteine to the phenylalanine. This entry keeps only the CDR3 DNA: 36 bases, framed from base 1. The source material was CD8+ T cells sorted from blood. The chain uses TRBV9 and TRBJ2-5, with the D gene not clear enough to name. The receptor comes from a human donor in good health. This receptor has the CDR3 CASSVYGGIRYF. The DNA is TGTGCCAGCAGCGTATACGGCGGCATTCGGTACTTC.